These 21 T cell receptor beta chains share one sample of origin, sequenced in a study of shared clonotypes between healthy human individuals. Sequenced by immunoSEQ multiplex PCR; TCRdb stores in-frame clones only, minus some. This sample has around 500,000 clones; about 78% occur once, and the top ten carry around 13%. The specimen sequenced was PBMCs. These receptors originate from a middle-aged woman in good health. Some clones in this sample may be carry-over from other donors' samples.

The chain carries TRBV9 and TRBJ1-3; 9 bases line up with TRBD2. TRBJ2-2 explains the end of the DNA better; the J call may be wrong. CDR1 SGDLS and CDR2 YYNGEE come from the germline V gene. This CDR3 is built from 16 residues. The CDR3 DNA reads TGTGCCAGCAGCGTTGGTAGCGGGAGATCGGCCGGGGAGCTGTTTTTT. Encoded protein: CASSVGSGRSAGELFF.

With regard to this clone: Relative to the germline gene, one junction end is altered; a read error may explain this. The J gene is TRBJ1-3, the V gene TRBV14; 10 bases are a match to TRBD1. The germline CDR1 and CDR2 sequences are SGHDN and FVKESK. The CDR3 length is 17 residues. CDR3 nucleotides: TGTGCCAGCAGCCAATCGGGACAGGGGTTCCCGGGAAACACCACATATTTT. This gives the protein CASSQSGQGFPGNTTYF.

The V call is TRBV5-1, the J call TRBJ2-1, with 10 bases that match TRBD2. The germline gives CDR1 SGHRS, CDR2 YFSETQ. The V and J ends lost 0 bases and 7 bases, in that order; junction bases with no gene match: 7. The CDR3 contains 16 residues. CDR3 protein: CASSLAPSGSRNEQFF. CDR3 DNA sequence: TGCGCCAGCAGCTTGGCCCCTAGCGGGAGTCGGAATGAGCAGTTCTTC.

About this clone: This may be a read error: a much more frequent sequence differs by one nucleotide. The rearrangement links TRBV6-4 to TRBJ2-2; D unclear. The CDR3 spans 13 residues. Germline V gene lookup returns CDR1 MRHNA and CDR2 SNTAGT. V was clipped by 1 base and J by 4 bases, with 4 bases between them. The CDR3 bases are TGTGCCAGCAGTGACTGGGCCACCGGGGAGCTGTTTTTT. This translates into CASSDWATGELFF.

Notes on this clone: A far larger clone is only one base removed, so a read error is likely. This CDR3 is also generated by other DNA sequences in the sample. The chain recombines TRBV15 with TRBJ1-4; 12 nucleotides match TRBD1. Germline lookup yields CDR1 LNHNV and CDR2 YYDKDF (reference sequence). The CDR3 extends over 16 amino acids. The CDR3 reads CATSRDSGQGAEKLFF. The CDR3 DNA reads TGCGCCACCAGCAGAGATTCGGGACAGGGGGCTGAAAAACTGTTTTTT.

Ten or more counts support this clone. The chain is built from TRBV5-1 and TRBJ2-2; 9 bases match TRBD1. CDR1 and CDR2 from the germline V gene are SGHRS and YFSETQ. V dropped 0 bases and J dropped 6; count of bases not matched to a gene: 9. There are 17 residues in the CDR3. The DNA of the CDR3 is TGCGCCAGCAGCTTGGGTGCGGGACAGGGTTTTTCCGGGGAGCTGTTTTTT. This translates into CASSLGAGQGFSGELFF. The full variable domain, with the rest looked up from reference TRBV5-1 and TRBJ2-2, is KAGVTQTPRYLIKTRGQQVTLSCSPISGHRSVSWYQQTPGQGLQFLFEYFSETQRNKGNFPGRFSGRQFSNSRSEMNVSTLELGDSALYLCASSLGAGQGFSGELFFGEGSRLTVL.

The rearrangement uses TRBV7-6 and TRBJ2-7; 8 nucleotides agree with TRBD2. With V trimmed by 7 bases and J by 6 bases, 11 bases remained unmatched. CDR1 SGHVS and CDR2 FNYEAQ come from the germline V gene. This CDR3 is 14 amino acids long. This chain's CDR3 is CASTLKAGDFEQYF. The CDR3, as DNA: TGTGCCAGCACCCTTAAAGCGGGAGACTTCGAGCAGTACTTC. Full variable domain (remainder filled in from reference TRBV7-6 and TRBJ2-7): GAGVSQSPRYKVTKRGQDVALRCDPISGHVSLYWYRQALGQGPEFLTYFNYEAQQDKSGLPNDRFSAERPEGSISTLTIQRTEQRDSAMYRCASTLKAGDFEQYFGPGTRLTVT.

In this sample, this clone turned up once. The chain employs TRBV4-3 and TRBJ2-2, with D perhaps TRBD1 (6 bases). The CDR3 runs 14 residues. Looked up from germline, CDR1 is LGHNA and CDR2 is YSLEER. The ends were cut back, 0 bases at V and 4 bases at J, with 6 bases in the middle. The CDR3 nucleotides are TGCGCCAGCAGCCAAGACAGGGGCACCGGGGAGCTGTTTTTT. This sequence encodes CASSQDRGTGELFF.

To note about this clone: Sequence at one end of the junction differs from germline and may be a read error. V and J are TRBV14 and TRBJ1-1; D remains unclear. CDR1 is SGHDN and CDR2 is FVKESK in the germline V gene. This CDR3 has 12 amino acids. CDR3: CASSRRRSEPFF. The CDR3 DNA sequence: TGTGCCAGCAGCCGTCGACGGAGTGAACCTTTCTTT. Together with reference TRBV14 and TRBJ1-1, the CDR3 gives the full variable domain: EAGVTQFPSHSVIEKGQTVTLRCDPISGHDNLYWYRRVMGKEIKFLLHFVKESKQDESGMPNNRFLAERTGGTYSTLKVQPAELEDSGVYFCASSRRRSEPFFGQGTRLTVV.

The J gene is TRBJ2-7, the V gene TRBV21-1; TRBD1 was called by the table and not checked on the DNA. TRBV21-1 is described as a pseudogene. The CDR3 is 15 amino acids. In nucleotides, the CDR3 is TGTGCCAGCAGCAAAGCGCTTTTGGTACAATACGAGCAGTACTTC. It yields the protein CASSKALLVQYEQYF.

This sequence joins TRBV6-1 and TRBJ2-1; the D gene is possibly TRBD1 (5 bases). Germline CDR1 is MNHNS and CDR2 is SASEGT. With 2 bases removed from V and 0 bases from J, the gap between germline ends came to 8 bases. The CDR3 has 15 residues. The CDR3 here is CASSELTASYNEQFF. In DNA, the CDR3 is TGTGCCAGCAGTGAACTGACAGCCTCCTACAATGAGCAGTTCTTC.

The chain joins TRBV6-6 to TRBJ2-3; no clear D gene. From germline, CDR1 is MNHNY and CDR2 SVGAGI (reference sequence). This CDR3 is built from 13 residues. The V end was cut by 2 bases, the J end by 0 bases, with 3 bases between. The CDR3, as DNA: TGTGCCAGCAGTTACGAGAGCACAGATACGCAGTATTTT. Amino acids: CASSYESTDTQYF.

The V and J genes are TRBV7-2 and TRBJ2-5; 11 positions match TRBD1. Trimming removed 1 base from V and 1 base from J; junction bases left unmatched: 8. The length of the CDR3 is 18 residues. Germline CDR1 and CDR2: SGHTA and FQGNSA. Here the CDR3 DNA reads TGTGCCAGCAGCTTAGTAGGGACAGGGGGAAGCGGCCAAGAGACCCAGTACTTC. Amino acids: CASSLVGTGGSGQETQYF. The complete variable domain, with remaining parts taken from reference TRBV7-2 and TRBJ2-5, reads GAGVSQSPSNKVTEKGKDVELRCDPISGHTALYWYRQSLGQGLEFLIYFQGNSAPDKSGLPSDRFSAERTGGSVSTLTIQRTQQEDSAVYLCASSLVGTGGSGQETQYFGPGTRLLVL.

This chain uses TRBV9 with TRBJ2-3; no clear D. CDR1 SGDLS and CDR2 YYNGEE come from the germline V gene. V shed 0 bases and J shed 0 bases, with 11 bases lying between them. This CDR3 region has 16 residues. The CDR3 bases are TGTGCCAGCAGCGTAGGAGATTCTCAGAGCACAGATACGCAGTATTTT. It encodes CASSVGDSQSTDTQYF.

This clone was detected only once. The rearrangement links TRBV28 to TRBJ2-6; a weak D match, TRBD2 (6 bases). The length of the CDR3 is 15 residues. The germline gives CDR1 MDHEN, CDR2 SYDVKM. The V end was cut by 7 bases, the J end by 2 bases, with 12 bases between. CDR3 residues: CASTGGSAGANVLTF. CDR3 DNA: TGTGCCAGCACTGGAGGGAGCGCTGGGGCCAACGTCCTGACTTTC.

The gene calls are TRBV6-1 and TRBJ2-3, with 9 nucleotides matching TRBD2. The length of the CDR3 is 15 residues. Per germline, CDR1 MNHNS and CDR2 SASEGT. After removal of 4 bases from V and 5 bases from J, the junction contained 7 bases not matched to a gene. The CDR3 protein is CASSVLSGSGDTQYF. CDR3 sequence (DNA): TGTGCCAGCAGTGTTCTTAGCGGGAGTGGAGATACGCAGTATTTT.

The chain couples TRBV5-4 to TRBJ2-5; 8 bases align to TRBD1. The last part of the DNA fits TRBJ2-7 better; the J call may be wrong. This CDR3 is built from 14 residues. Germline CDR1 reads SGHNT; CDR2 reads YYREEE (reference sequence). CDR3 residues: CASSPTGGSYEQYF. As DNA, the CDR3 is TGTGCCAGCAGCCCTACAGGGGGCTCCTACGAGCAGTACTTC.

The V and J genes are TRBV5-1 and TRBJ2-3, with 9 bases lining up with TRBD2. Trimming took 4 bases from V and 2 from J; bases not matched to a gene: 8. The germline V gene encodes CDR1 SGHRS and CDR2 YFSETQ. CDR3 length: 16 amino acids. As DNA, the CDR3 is TGCGCCAGCAGCCCTACTCTAGCGGGGACCACAGATACGCAGTATTTT. Translated: CASSPTLAGTTDTQYF.

The chain recombines TRBV9 with TRBJ1-1, with a weak D call TRBD1 (5 bases). In germline, CDR1 is SGDLS, CDR2 YYNGEE. The CDR3 is 15 amino acids. V was clipped by 2 bases and J by 1 base, with 12 bases between them. For the CDR3, the DNA is TGTGCCAGCAGCGTCCAGGGTTCCGGGAACACTGAAGCTTTCTTT. Protein product: CASSVQGSGNTEAFF.

The chain has TRBV28 and TRBJ2-1; TRBD2 is a possible D gene (5 bases). The CDR3 consists of 16 residues. Between the trimmed V and J ends, which lost 0 bases and 0 bases, there was a span of 9 bases. Per the germline V gene, CDR1 is MDHEN and CDR2 is SYDVKM. The CDR3 is CASSLWRASSYNEQFF. The CDR3 DNA reads TGTGCCAGCAGTTTATGGCGGGCAAGCTCCTACAATGAGCAGTTCTTC.

V gene TRBV5-1 combines with J gene TRBJ1-4; 10 nucleotides agree with TRBD1. Germline lookup yields CDR1 SGHRS and CDR2 YFSETQ. This CDR3 has 15 residues. J lost 7 bases, V lost 0 bases, and 3 bases had no gene match. The CDR3 nucleotides read TGCGCCAGCAGCTTGGTGACAGGGGGCCCTGAAAAACTGTTTTTT. Translation gives CASSLVTGGPEKLFF.